These 18 T cell receptor beta chains were all obtained from the same sample, sequenced in a study of blood T cell repertoires in COVID-19. Sequencing used immunoSEQ multiplex PCR; TCRdb keeps in-frame clones, though not all of them. The table shows about 160,000 clones, with approximately 88% occurring only once. Input material: peripheral blood. These TCRs come from a woman aged 80 or over with active or convalescent COVID-19.

CDR3 in DNA: TGTGCCAGTAGTCCCAAGGGACAGGGAGGGCTCCACGAGCAGTACTTC. It yields the protein CASSPKGQGGLHEQYF. The chain carries TRBV19 and TRBJ2-7, with TRBD1 matching 9 bases. CDR1 LNHDA and CDR2 SQIVND come from the germline V gene (reference sequence). The CDR3 covers 16 residues. The V gene end was trimmed by 5 bases and the J gene end by 5 bases; junction bases not matched to a gene: 13. The full variable domain, with the rest looked up from reference TRBV19 and TRBJ2-7, is DGGITQSPKYLFRKEGQNVTLSCEQNLNHDAMYWYRQDPGQGLRLIYYSQIVNDFQKGDIAEGYSVSREKKESFPLTVTSAQKNPTAFYLCASSPKGQGGLHEQYFGPGTRLTVT.

This clone occurred a few times. The gene calls are TRBV5-4 and TRBJ2-5, with D possibly being TRBD1 (6 bases). CDR3 length: 16 amino acids. V was pared by 4 bases and J by 0 bases, with 16 bases between. Germline V gives CDR1 SGHNT, CDR2 YYREEE (reference sequence). The CDR3 sequence: CASSPSFGTYQETQYF. Here the CDR3 DNA reads TGTGCCAGCAGCCCCTCCTTCGGGACATACCAAGAGACCCAGTACTTC.

The chain joins TRBV20-1 to TRBJ1-1; 7 positions match TRBD1. The germline gives CDR1 DFQATT, CDR2 SNEGSKA (reference sequence). V dropped 5 bases and J dropped 6; count of bases not matched to a gene: 3. The CDR3 spans 11 residues. CDR3 loop: CSALGQAEAFF. The CDR3 DNA reads TGCAGTGCTTTAGGACAGGCTGAAGCTTTCTTT.

This clone was detected only once. This rearrangement joins TRBV12-1 to TRBJ1-5; the table's TRBD1 call for D was not verified on the DNA. TRBV12-1 is a pseudogene. The CDR3 is 15 amino acids. The CDR3 sequence: CASSHRGHSNQPQHF. CDR3 sequence (DNA): TGTGCCAGCAGCCACAGGGGGCATAGCAATCAGCCCCAGCATTTT.

The J gene is TRBJ2-7, the V gene TRBV6-5; TRBD1 agrees at 7 bases. V was clipped by 0 bases and J by 2 bases; unmatched bases: 7. CDR3 length: 16 residues. Germline CDR1 MNHEY, CDR2 SVGAGI. The CDR3 DNA follows: TGTGCCAGCAGTTACTCCGAGGGGGCACTACCCTACGAGCAGTACTTC. Translating gives CASSYSEGALPYEQYF.

The chain joins TRBV29-1 to TRBJ1-1; D unclear. V was shortened by 0 bases and J by 10 bases, with 9 bases between the two germline ends. The CDR3 runs to 11 residues. Germline CDR1 reads SQVTM; CDR2 reads ANQGSEA. CDR3 coding DNA: TGCAGCGTTGAAGATCCGGGGATAGCTTTCTTT. It yields the protein CSVEDPGIAFF.

The chain combines TRBV18 with TRBJ1-1, with D perhaps matching TRBD1 (6 bases). In germline, CDR1 is KGHSH, CDR2 LQKENI. Trimming took off 3 bases at V and 4 bases at J, with 18 bases between the two ends. The CDR3 is 16 residues long. CDR3 in amino acids: CASSPGLNRVGTEAFF. Here the CDR3 DNA reads TGTGCCAGCTCACCCGGCCTGAACAGGGTCGGCACTGAAGCTTTCTTT.

This rearrangement joins TRBV19 to TRBJ2-5; TRBD1 matches at 9 bases. The CDR3 covers 15 residues. V was pared by 6 bases and J by 7 bases, with 12 bases of the junction left unmatched. Germline lookup yields CDR1 LNHDA and CDR2 SQIVND (reference sequence). In nucleotides, the CDR3 is TGTGCCAGTAGCGGGACAGGGTTGCAAATCGGGACCCAGTACTTC. Amino acids: CASSGTGLQIGTQYF.

This chain links TRBV12-3 or TRBV12-4 with TRBJ2-7; D gene uncertain. V was cut by 5 bases and J by 3 bases, with 5 bases left in between. The CDR3 is 11 residues long. The DNA for the CDR3 is TGTGCCAGCAGTATCAACTACGAGCAGTACTTC. This translates into CASSINYEQYF.

The gene calls are TRBV6-2 or TRBV6-3 and TRBJ1-2; 7 nucleotides agree with TRBD1. The CDR3 runs to 14 residues. Germline V gene lookup returns CDR1 MNHEY and CDR2 SVGEGT. J was trimmed by 4 bases and V by 3 bases; bases with no gene match: 5. CDR3 coding DNA: TGTGCCAGCAGTTATAGAGGGGGCGGCTATGGCTACACCTTC. It encodes CASSYRGGGYGYTF.

In DNA form, the CDR3 reads TGCGCCAGCAGCCAAAACAGCAACACTGAAGCTTTCTTT. Amino acid sequence: CASSQNSNTEAFF. This sequence joins TRBV4-1 and TRBJ1-1, with D uncertain. The germline V and J ends were trimmed by 2 bases and 2 bases, with 6 bases remaining between them. Germline V lookup: CDR1 MGHRA, CDR2 YSYEKL. The CDR3 has 13 residues.

This clone has only one observation. This chain uses TRBV7-5 with TRBJ2-7; the table gives TRBD2 as D, unverified against the DNA. TRBV7-5 is a recognized pseudogene. The CDR3 is 17 amino acids. The CDR3 here is CARSFPGTLAGKNPEYF. CDR3 bases: TGTGCCAGAAGCTTTCCCGGGACACTAGCGGGCAAAAACCCGGAGTACTTC.

This clone occurred once. The gene calls are TRBV29-1 and TRBJ1-1; TRBD1 agrees at 11 bases. Germline values: CDR1 SQVTM, CDR2 ANQGSEA. V shed 3 bases and J 5 bases; nucleotides not matched to a gene: 8. The CDR3 is 15 residues long. The CDR3 spells CSVDAGTGGGTEAFF. The CDR3 coding sequence is TGCAGCGTTGATGCCGGGACAGGGGGTGGGACTGAAGCTTTCTTT.

The CDR3 here is CASSLDRYTGELFF. Written as DNA, the CDR3 is TGTGCCAGCAGTCTGGACAGATACACCGGGGAGCTGTTTTTT. The J gene is TRBJ2-2, the V gene TRBV6-5; TRBD1 might be the D (6 bases). Germline CDR1 and CDR2: MNHEY and SVGAGI. Trimming cost V 5 bases and J 3 bases, with 10 bases left between them. The CDR3 covers 14 residues.

The chain is built from TRBV5-1 and TRBJ1-4, with D perhaps matching TRBD1 (5 bases). V lost 6 bases and J 2 bases, leaving 14 bases between the germline ends. There are 15 residues in the CDR3. The germline CDR1 and CDR2 sequences are SGHRS and YFSETQ. The CDR3 sequence is CASTRGGTTNEKLFF. CDR3 sequence (DNA): TGCGCCAGCACACGCGGGGGGACGACTAATGAAAAACTGTTTTTT.

V and J are TRBV6-1 and TRBJ1-2, with D unclear. Germline V gene lookup returns CDR1 MNHNS and CDR2 SASEGT. The CDR3 extends over 13 amino acids. Trimming left V 3 bases short and J 5 bases short, with 10 bases between. The CDR3: CASSDGVGYGYTF. The CDR3 DNA is TGTGCCAGCAGTGACGGGGTGGGGTATGGCTACACCTTC.

The rearrangement uses TRBV18 and TRBJ1-4, with 10 nucleotides matching TRBD1. The germline CDR1 and CDR2 sequences are KGHSH and LQKENI. CDR3 length equals 15 residues. V shed 6 bases, J shed 8 bases, and the junction held 9 bases outside the gene matches. The CDR3 reads CASSMRTGGHEKLFF. The CDR3 region has the DNA TGTGCCAGCTCGATGAGGACAGGGGGTCACGAAAAACTGTTTTTT.

The rearrangement joins TRBV18 to TRBJ1-5; weak D call: TRBD1 (5 bases). Germline V lookup: CDR1 KGHSH, CDR2 LQKENI. The CDR3 is 15 amino acids. The V end was cut by 8 bases, the J end by 1 base, with 15 bases between. The CDR3 is CASSNGGLSNQPQHF. CDR3 sequence (DNA): TGTGCCAGCAGCAATGGGGGACTGAGCAATCAGCCCCAGCATTTT.